These 3 T cell receptor beta chains were all obtained from the same sample, sequenced in a study of post-analysis software for immune sequencing data. Study observations and caveats: Patients carried roughly 5 TRBV segments more frequently than controls did, and TRBV5-6, TRBV5-1 and TRBV20-1 were among them.

No cognate antigen is known for these TCRs. Libraries were made from TCR beta cDNA, and they carried unique molecular identifiers. Each CDR3 protein is one row after TCRdb ran MiXCR on the PCR reads. The table lists some 890,000 distinct CDR3 sequences, approximately 53% of them singletons. The source material was blood. The source of these receptors is a girl aged 10-17 years with multiple sclerosis.

The chain links TRBV4-1 to TRBJ2-4; D is perhaps TRBD2 (5 bases). The J call is doubtful: the DNA matches TRBJ2-5 better. The V gene's germline CDR1 is MGHRA and CDR2 YSYEKL. This CDR3 has 17 amino acids. The CDR3 loop is CASSQDRRERSGETQYF. The CDR3 DNA reads TGCGCCAGCAGCCAAGATCGTAGGGAGCGGTCAGGAGAGACCCAGTACTTC.

This clonotype has just one count. The J gene is TRBJ2-3, the V gene TRBV29-1; tentative D call: TRBD2 (5 bases). V gave up 6 bases and J gave up 3 bases, with 13 bases separating them. The CDR3 length is 13 residues. In germline, CDR1 is SQVTM, CDR2 ANQGSEA. The CDR3 sequence: CSVHGVGTDTQYF. The CDR3 coding sequence is TGCAGCGTGCACGGGGTGGGGACAGATACGCAGTATTTT.

J is TRBJ2-5 and V is TRBV11-2; D perhaps matches TRBD2 (6 bases). The V end was cut by 3 bases, the J end by 4 bases, with 12 bases between. The CDR3 sequence is 14 residues long. Germline V gene sequence: CDR1 SGHAT, CDR2 FQNNGV. CDR3 amino acids: CASSFVGGGETQYF. The CDR3 DNA reads as TGTGCCAGCAGCTTTGTCGGGGGAGGAGAGACCCAGTACTTC.